This T cell receptor (beta chain) was captured by sequencing in a study of regulatory and conventional T cells in RAG deficiency. The study's findings and limits: Patient subsets had shorter CDR3s; Omenn Treg-Tconv overlap exceeded 75%.

In regard to this clone: The antigen is undetermined.

The table came from immunoSEQ multiplex PCR; TCRdb's copy has only in-frame clones and leaves some out. The repertoire holds approximately 8,500 clones, around 81% seen once, with over 30% in the top ten. Losses at the gene ends were 4 bases for V and 1 base for J; bases not matched to a gene: 1. From germline, CDR1 is ENHRY and CDR2 SYGVKD. The CDR3 sequence is 14 residues long. This same sample was also taken into another study, of regulatory T cells. Per that paper: The PCR used 52 TRBV and 13 TRBJ primers.

The source material was CD8+ T cells sorted from blood. The chain combines TRBV10-3 with TRBJ2-7, with 10 bases that match TRBD1. The origin of this receptor is a human donor in good health. CDR3 DNA sequence: TGTGCCATCAGTGGGACAGGGGGTTCCTACGAGCAGTACTTC. Residues: CAISGTGGSYEQYF.